The sequence of this T cell receptor beta chain was determined in a study of T cell changes during pregnancy in multiple sclerosis (dated by TCRdb to about 2019). A note on the overall study: In women with multiple sclerosis, the researchers looked at how the T cell repertoire shifted as pregnancy progressed.

Comments on this clone: It lacks a known antigen. No base qualities exist here, and no much larger clone lies one base off it.

Library preparation used the immunoSEQ multiplex PCR assay. The table was pulled from immuneACCESS by TCRdb, which kept in-frame rearrangements only. Such tables lose some clones; where checked, under half of the loss comes from unresolved V genes, and the rest has no known cause. Across this sample there are about 46,000 clones, with more than 85% seen only once. The top ten hold 9% of the sample. From the cysteine through the phenylalanine, the CDR3 covers 16 amino acids. Only CDR3 DNA is held: 48 bases, read in frame from base 1. The sequence is built from TRBV7-5 and TRBJ2-3; the tabulated D call, TRBD2, remains unverified against the DNA. TRBV7-5 is listed as a pseudogene. The sequence was obtained from a female donor with multiple sclerosis, enrolled in a pregnancy study. This sample comprised CD8+ T cells from peripheral blood mononuclear cells, obtained after pregnancy. The bases read TGTGTCAGAAGCCGGGGGACTAGCGATTGGACAGATACGCAGTATTTT. It translates to CVRSRGTSDWTDTQYF.